This TCR beta chain stems from a study of response to subunit inactivated influenza vaccine. Study outcomes and limitations: Authors proposed each seasonal influenza vaccination draws in few new T cells.

CDR3 length: 16 amino acids. Trimming pared 5 bases from V and 3 bases from J, leaving 19 bases between. CDR1 SGHAT and CDR2 FQNNGV come from the germline V gene. Concerning this clonotype itself: Its specificity is unknown.

TCRdb independently ran MiXCR on the RT-PCR reads; one entry per CDR3 protein. The repertoire holds about 520,000 distinct CDR3 sequences, with roughly 23% as singletons. This clonotype was sampled from a man aged 45-60 years who received an inactivated influenza vaccine. The chain carries TRBV11-2 and TRBJ1-2, with D uncertain. The sequencing here drew on CD4+ T cells sorted from PBMCs, taken 4 to 6 days after vaccination. CDR3 amino acids: CASSRLMMGKHYGYTF. As DNA, the CDR3 is TGTGCCAGCAGCCGGCTGATGATGGGGAAACACTATGGCTACACCTTC.